The text below deals with one T cell receptor (beta chain). The CDR3 loop spans 15 amino acids. J gave up 10 bases and V 10 bases, and 16 bases lay outside the gene matches. Germline loops: CDR1 KGHSH, CDR2 LQKENI. The data were obtained in a study of control samples from healthy donors and cancer patients. Measured with immunoSEQ multiplex PCR; TCRdb has only the in-frame clones, and not every one. This table has fewer than 200,000 clones, roughly 88% appearing once. The chain has TRBV18 and TRBJ2-1; 10 bases match TRBD1. The source material was blood. This receptor was obtained from a woman in her thirties in good health. CDR3 sequence reads: CANSLGTGETGEQFF. CDR3 DNA: TGTGCCAACTCTCTCGGGACAGGGGAAACGGGCGAGCAGTTCTTC.